This T cell receptor (beta chain) was observed in a study of CD8+CD57+ T cells in acquired aplastic anemia. About this clonotype: Its antigen is as yet unknown.

Study outcomes and limitations: Patients and controls shared approximately 30 CD8+ CDR3 sequences, highly expressed in patients. No significant patient-versus-control difference appeared in CD8+ Simpson's diversity.

Only patients with CD8+CD57+ cell expansion on flow cytometry were chosen for sequencing. No patient had been given any therapy when blood was sampled. The CDR3 has 16 residues. V lost 0 bases to trimming and J lost 3 bases; unmatched junction nucleotides: 8. Germline CDR1 is MNHEY and CDR2 is SMNVEV (reference sequence). Genomic DNA templated the TCR beta VDJ and CDR3 profiling. TCRdb reprocessed the reads with MiXCR, giving one entry per CDR3 protein. Here the sample spans about 150,000 distinct CDR3 sequences, roughly 54% being singletons. The sequence derives from a human donor with aplastic anemia. The chain recombines TRBV27 with TRBJ2-7; TRBD1 matches 7 bases. Sample: sorted CD4+, CD8+, or CD8+CD57+ T cells (not recorded which) from PBMCs. The CDR3 protein is CASSLSWGTVLYEQYF. The CDR3 DNA sequence: TGTGCCAGCAGTTTATCTTGGGGGACAGTACTCTACGAGCAGTACTTC.